This section outlines one TCR beta chain sequence together with its context. This clonotype is considered medium-sized (0.01 to 0.1%). Its cognate antigen has yet to be identified. Base qualities are not at hand, and no much larger clone is one base apart. The sample belongs to a study of patients and donors after allogeneic stem cell transplantation (dated by TCRdb to about 2020). Library preparation was by RT-PCR. The sample was run on a NextSeq 550. TCRdb redid the processing of the public reads, applying fastp at Q25 and MiXCR, and retained in-frame beta chains. Merged by CDR3 protein, the rows form single entries marked with the most common genes and DNA. The sample has approximately 1,500 distinct CDR3 sequences on record, 4.5% to 6.5% of them singletons. 25% to 30% of the sample lies in the top ten. The CDR3 runs 13 residues from the cysteine to the phenylalanine. The retained sequence is limited to the CDR3, 39 bases, with the frame set at the first base. The V and J ends are trimmed by 5 bases and 9 bases, leaving 14 bases between them.

What was sequenced was blood, either unsorted or a sorted T cell fraction (not recorded which). In this chain, TRBV12-3 or TRBV12-4 is recombined with TRBJ2-1; the D gene lacks a confident call. The origin of this receptor is a human donor who was either an allogeneic HSCT recipient or a stem cell or donor lymphocyte infusion donor (not recorded which). It is not recorded whose cells these are; they may come from a transplant donor. DNA sequence: TGTGCCAGCAGTACCAAAAGGGCTGCTGAGCAGTTCTTC. It encodes CASSTKRAAEQFF.